Listed here are 22 T cell receptor beta chains from one sample, sequenced in a study of CD8+ T cells in alopecia areata. Sequencing templates came from extracted RNA that was reverse transcribed into cDNA. Assay: immunoSEQ multiplex PCR; the TCRdb copy retains only in-frame clones and omits some. The sample includes about 120,000 clones, 35% to 45% seen only once; the top ten take 3% to 3.5%. Sequencing was done on a sample of CD4+ T cells sorted from blood. The receptors stem from a human donor with alopecia areata.

The gene calls are TRBV5-1 and TRBJ2-3, with D unresolved. V dropped 2 bases and J dropped 5 bases, with 9 bases sitting between them. Germline V gives CDR1 SGHRS, CDR2 YFSETQ. The length of the CDR3 is 13 residues. The CDR3 coding sequence is TGCGCCAGCAGCTTTCCCGGAGTAGATACGCAGTATTTT. It is translated as CASSFPGVDTQYF.

This clone was counted between two and nine times. V gene TRBV29-1 combines with J gene TRBJ2-1, with D unresolved. CDR1 is SQVTM, CDR2 ANQGSEA, per germline. V was trimmed by 8 bases and J by 2 bases, leaving 7 bases between them. This CDR3 is built from 11 residues. The CDR3 sequence is CSHTAYNEQFF. In DNA, the CDR3 is TGCAGCCATACGGCCTACAATGAGCAGTTCTTC.

This clone was observed a few times. The chain uses TRBV18 and TRBJ2-7, with D possibly matching TRBD2 (6 bases). This CDR3 is 12 amino acids long. The germline CDR1 and CDR2 sequences are KGHSH and LQKENI. With 6 bases removed from V and 5 bases from J, the gap between germline ends came to 11 bases. The CDR3 is CASSPSGHEQYF. For the CDR3, the DNA is TGTGCCAGCTCCCCCAGCGGGCACGAGCAGTACTTC.

The J gene is TRBJ2-1, the V gene TRBV27, with a possible D match to TRBD2 (5 bases). The V gene lost 6 bases and the J gene lost 8 bases, with 17 bases spanning the gap. The CDR3 is 14 amino acids. Per germline, CDR1 MNHEY and CDR2 SMNVEV (reference sequence). In DNA form, the CDR3 reads TGTGCCAGCAGCCGACGGGGTATGAGCGATGAGCAGTTCTTC. Its translation is CASSRRGMSDEQFF.

This clone was counted a few times. The chain uses TRBV23-1 and TRBJ1-6, with D uncertain. TRBV23-1 is an open reading frame whose function is uncertain. The CDR3 loop spans 17 amino acids. V was trimmed by 0 bases and J by 1 base, leaving 10 bases between them. CDR3 in DNA: TGCGCCAGCAGTCAATCGTTCGGGAGGTCCTATAATTCACCCCTCCACTTT. Translated: CASSQSFGRSYNSPLHF.

The rearrangement joins TRBV7-2 to TRBJ2-5; 7 nucleotides align to TRBD1. Germline V gene lookup returns CDR1 SGHTA and CDR2 FQGNSA. This CDR3 is 15 amino acids long. The trim removed 5 bases at V and 5 bases at J, leaving 11 bases unmatched. The CDR3 nucleotides read TGTGCCAGCAGCGAGAGGGGGCCCGCCGGGGAGACCCAGTACTTC. Amino acid sequence: CASSERGPAGETQYF.

This clone was picked up a small number of times. CDR3 in amino acids: CSVGTESYEQYF. CDR3 sequence (DNA): TGCAGCGTTGGGACTGAATCCTACGAGCAGTACTTC. The genes are TRBV29-1 and TRBJ2-7, with a weak D call TRBD2 (5 bases). CDR3 length equals 12 residues. Trimming cost V 4 bases and J 1 base, with 8 bases left between them. Germline V gene lookup returns CDR1 SQVTM and CDR2 ANQGSEA.

The rearrangement joins TRBV7-3 to TRBJ2-6, with D perhaps TRBD2 (6 bases). Trimming took 4 bases from V and 0 from J, leaving 22 bases between them. Germline V gene sequence: CDR1 SGHTA, CDR2 FQGTGA. The CDR3 has 20 residues. The CDR3 DNA reads TGTGCCAGCAGCTCTCCGTCCCCACCGCGGGGAAACTCTGGGGCCAACGTCCTGACTTTC. Residues: CASSSPSPPRGNSGANVLTF.

This clone is a singleton in its sample. The rearrangement joins TRBV27 to TRBJ1-2; tentatively, D is TRBD1 (5 bases). Germline values: CDR1 MNHEY, CDR2 SMNVEV (reference sequence). Trimming took 0 bases from V and 13 from J, leaving 18 bases between them. The CDR3 runs to 14 residues. In DNA, the CDR3 is TGTGCCAGCAGTTTATCGAGATCGGGGGGTAATCCCACCTTC. Its protein is CASSLSRSGGNPTF.

The chain employs TRBV29-1 and TRBJ2-7; D unresolved. V dropped 3 bases and J dropped 0 bases, with 9 bases sitting between them. The germline V gene has CDR1 SQVTM and CDR2 ANQGSEA. CDR3 size: 13 residues. CDR3: CSVEGSSSYEQYF. CDR3 DNA: TGCAGCGTTGAGGGCAGCAGCTCCTACGAGCAGTACTTC.

This clone was seen only a few times. The chain employs TRBV6-5 and TRBJ1-3; D uncertain. The germline V and J ends were trimmed by 6 bases and 2 bases, with 5 bases remaining between them. This CDR3 comprises 12 residues. Germline-derived CDR1 and CDR2 are MNHEY and SVGAGI. For the CDR3, the DNA is TGTGCCAGCAGCACTCCTGGAAACACCATATATTTT. Translation: CASSTPGNTIYF.

The genes are TRBV7-9 and TRBJ2-7; D call uncertain. Germline V CDR1 and CDR2: SEHNR, FQNEAQ (reference sequence). This CDR3 spans 13 amino acids. V gave up 4 bases and J gave up 1 base, with 8 bases separating them. For the CDR3, the DNA is TGTGCCAGCAGCTCCCTTAGGTCCTACGAGCAGTACTTC. It yields the protein CASSSLRSYEQYF. Full variable domain (outside the CDR3, taken from reference TRBV7-9 and TRBJ2-7): DTGVSQNPRHKITKRGQNVTFRCDPISEHNRLYWYRQTLGQGPEFLTYFQNEAQLEKSRLLSDRFSAERPKGSFSTLEIQRTEQGDSAMYLCASSSLRSYEQYFGPGTRLTVT.

The sample holds a few counts of this clone. The chain recombines TRBV7-2 with TRBJ2-5, with no clear D. V was shortened by 7 bases and J by 9 bases, with 12 bases between the two germline ends. Per germline, CDR1 SGHTA and CDR2 FQGNSA. The CDR3 contains 11 residues. CDR3 bases: TGTGCCAGCACCCTGTACGGAGCCCAGTACTTC. This translates into CASTLYGAQYF. The whole variable domain, remainder taken from reference TRBV7-2 and TRBJ2-5, is GAGVSQSPSNKVTEKGKDVELRCDPISGHTALYWYRQSLGQGLEFLIYFQGNSAPDKSGLPSDRFSAERTGGSVSTLTIQRTQQEDSAVYLCASTLYGAQYFGPGTRLLVL.

In its sample, this clone was seen a few times. Other DNA variants within this sample encode the same CDR3. The rearrangement links TRBV29-1 to TRBJ1-1, with D perhaps TRBD1 (5 bases). CDR3 length: 13 residues. CDR1 and CDR2 (germline): SQVTM, ANQGSEA. V shed 1 base and J shed 0 bases, with 6 bases lying between them. CDR3 nucleotide sequence: TGCAGCGTTGAAGGACAGATGAACACTGAAGCTTTCTTT. It codes for CSVEGQMNTEAFF.

This sequence joins TRBV9 and TRBJ2-3, with 9 bases aligning to TRBD2. The CDR3 spans 15 residues. Germline V gene lookup returns CDR1 SGDLS and CDR2 YYNGEE. With V trimmed by 2 bases and J by 4 bases, 5 bases remained unmatched. CDR3 bases: TGTGCCAGCAGCGTTAGCGGGAGTAGCCCAGATACGCAGTATTTT. Amino acid sequence: CASSVSGSSPDTQYF.

The V call is TRBV29-1, the J call TRBJ2-7; TRBD1 matches at 9 bases. CDR1 is SQVTM, CDR2 ANQGSEA, per germline. CDR3 size: 14 residues. J gave up 2 bases and V 4 bases, and 6 bases lay outside the gene matches. The CDR3 DNA reads TGCAGCGTTGGACCGGGACAGGGTCCCTACGAGCAGTACTTC. It encodes CSVGPGQGPYEQYF.

This chain links TRBV4-2 with TRBJ1-2; no definite D call. CDR1 and CDR2 (germline): LGHNA, YNFKEQ. This CDR3 region has 13 residues. V gave up 8 bases and J gave up 5 bases, with 15 bases separating them. CDR3 nucleotides: TGTGCCAGCGAAAGGACTTCTGGTTATGGCTACACCTTC. Translating it yields CASERTSGYGYTF.

V and J are TRBV6-6 and TRBJ2-7; 8 bases line up with TRBD1. The CDR3 runs 14 residues. In germline, CDR1 is MNHNY, CDR2 SVGAGI (reference sequence). The V and J ends lost 7 bases and 1 base, in that order; junction bases with no gene match: 6. As DNA, the CDR3 is TGTGCCAGCATCCCGGACAGGGCTTCCTACGAGCAGTACTTC. It translates to CASIPDRASYEQYF.

The genes are TRBV7-2 and TRBJ2-7, with D perhaps matching TRBD1 (5 bases). From germline, CDR1 is SGHTA and CDR2 FQGNSA. CDR3 length equals 13 residues. Trimming removed 3 bases at V and 5 bases at J, with 11 bases between. In nucleotides, the CDR3 is TGTGCCAGCAGCTTGTTCAGGGCCGACGAGCAGTACTTC. It encodes CASSLFRADEQYF.

The rearrangement uses TRBV5-1 and TRBJ2-5, with TRBD1 matching 9 bases. Germline V CDR1 and CDR2: SGHRS, YFSETQ. V dropped 0 bases and J dropped 5; count of bases not matched to a gene: 2. CDR3 length: 14 residues. CDR3 DNA sequence: TGCGCCAGCAGCTTGGACAGGGGGCGGGAGACCCAGTACTTC. Translated, it gives CASSLDRGRETQYF.

A remark on this clone: This CDR3 is also generated by other DNA sequences in the sample. This chain uses TRBV29-1 with TRBJ2-7; 8 nucleotides agree with TRBD1. The CDR3 has 14 amino acids. Germline V lookup: CDR1 SQVTM, CDR2 ANQGSEA. V was pared by 6 bases and J by 2 bases, with 9 bases of the junction left unmatched. CDR3 loop: CSVEGQVPPYEQYF. The DNA for the CDR3 is TGCAGCGTCGAGGGACAGGTGCCCCCCTACGAGCAGTACTTC.

This clone was observed a few times. One end of the junction does not line up with germline, which may come from a read error. V usage is TRBV28 and J usage is TRBJ2-6; D gene uncertain. The length of the CDR3 is 13 residues. The germline gives CDR1 MDHEN, CDR2 SYDVKM. The CDR3 sequence is CASSGSAANVLTF. CDR3 DNA: TGTGCCAGCTCCGGCTCTGCGGCCAACGTCCTGACTTTC.